A selection of T cell receptor beta chains follows, all from one sample in a study of shared T cell receptors in the human thymus. Only in-frame clones appear in the TCRdb table, and some are missing; sequencing was by immunoSEQ multiplex PCR. The sample lists hundreds of thousands of clones, approximately 80% seen once, with more than 0.01% in the top ten. The sample also formed part of further work on human thymus T cells.

Sequencing was done on a sample of thymocytes. Source of these receptors: a boy less than two years old with a congenital heart defect. CDR3s include the opening cysteine and the closing phenylalanine or tryptophan. Fields, in order: clone size, V gene, J gene, D gene, CDR3 DNA, CDR3 protein. D genes are given only for firm matches. For some rows the clone size is stated as once, few or many, or as a class when expanded; others skip it.

clone size: -; V gene: TRBV10-3; J gene: TRBJ1-1; D gene: TRBD1; CDR3 DNA: TGTGCCATCCGGGACAGGAACACTGAAGCTTTCTTT; CDR3 protein: CAIRDRNTEAFF
clone size: -; V gene: TRBV20-1; J gene: TRBJ2-7; D gene: -; CDR3 DNA: TGCAGTGCTAGCAGAGAGCAGTACTTC; CDR3 protein: CSASREQYF
clone size: -; V gene: TRBV7-2; J gene: TRBJ1-5; D gene: -; CDR3 DNA: TGTGCCAGCAGCCTCAACCGCGGGGGGCCCCTCCTACAGCCCCAGCATTTT; CDR3 protein: CASSLNRGGPLLQPQHF
clone size: -; V gene: TRBV11-2; J gene: TRBJ1-1; D gene: TRBD1; CDR3 DNA: TGTGCCAGCAGCTTAGGGGACAGGGGGAACACTGAAGCTTTCTTT; CDR3 protein: CASSLGDRGNTEAFF
clone size: -; V gene: TRBV5-8; J gene: TRBJ2-2; D gene: -; CDR3 DNA: TGTGCCAGCAGCCCCGCGGGACGCTACACCGGGGAGCTGTTTTTT; CDR3 protein: CASSPAGRYTGELFF
clone size: -; V gene: TRBV7-6; J gene: TRBJ2-3; D gene: -; CDR3 DNA: TGTGCCAGCAGCGTGCTTGCGGGGAGCACAGATACGCAGTATTTT; CDR3 protein: CASSVLAGSTDTQYF
clone size: -; V gene: TRBV18; J gene: TRBJ2-1; D gene: TRBD1; CDR3 DNA: TGTGCCAGCTCAGCCCCAGAGGGGGCTGACAATGAGCAGTTCTTC; CDR3 protein: CASSAPEGADNEQFF
clone size: -; V gene: TRBV25-1; J gene: TRBJ2-7; D gene: TRBD1; CDR3 DNA: TGTGCCAGCAGGACAAGCGGGACAGGGGCTTCCTACGAGCAGTACTTC; CDR3 protein: CASRTSGTGASYEQYF
clone size: -; V gene: TRBV27; J gene: TRBJ2-7; D gene: TRBD2; CDR3 DNA: TGTGCCAGCATGGGGACTACCTCCTCCTACGAGCAGTACTTC; CDR3 protein: CASMGTTSSYEQYF
clone size: -; V gene: TRBV4-2; J gene: TRBJ2-7; D gene: -; CDR3 DNA: TGTGCCAGCAGCCAAGAGCTAGCCGATGAAATTGCCTACGAGCAGTACTTC; CDR3 protein: CASSQELADEIAYEQYF
clone size: -; V gene: TRBV12-5; J gene: TRBJ2-1; D gene: TRBD2; CDR3 DNA: TGTGCTAGTGGTTTCATCGGACTAGCGGGAGGCACCCCACACAATGAGCAGTTCTTC; CDR3 protein: CASGFIGLAGGTPHNEQFF
clone size: -; V gene: TRBV28; J gene: TRBJ2-5; D gene: -; CDR3 DNA: TGTGCCAGCAAGGGGAGGCCCTCCCGGAGGCAGCAAGAGACCCAGTACTTC; CDR3 protein: CASKGRPSRRQQETQYF
clone size: few; V gene: TRBV28; J gene: TRBJ2-7; D gene: TRBD2; CDR3 DNA: TGTGCCGCGCGACTAGCGGGACCCTACGAGCAGTACTTC; CDR3 protein: CAARLAGPYEQYF
clone size: few; V gene: TRBV19; J gene: TRBJ2-7; D gene: TRBD2; CDR3 DNA: TGTGCCAGTAGTCTCTGGACTAGCGGGGCGAACTCCTACGAGCAGTACTTC; CDR3 protein: CASSLWTSGANSYEQYF
clone size: -; V gene: TRBV18; J gene: TRBJ2-1; D gene: TRBD2; CDR3 DNA: TGTGCCAGCTCACCACCGGGACTAGCGGGTGAAAATGAGCAGTTCTTC; CDR3 protein: CASSPPGLAGENEQFF
clone size: -; V gene: TRBV19; J gene: TRBJ2-7; D gene: -; CDR3 DNA: TGTGCCAGTAGTAACCCACAGGGCTACGAGCAGTACTTC; CDR3 protein: CASSNPQGYEQYF
clone size: -; V gene: TRBV6-5; J gene: TRBJ2-5; D gene: -; CDR3 DNA: TGTGCCAGCAGTTATACAGACACCTACCAAGAGACCCAGTACTTC; CDR3 protein: CASSYTDTYQETQYF
clone size: few; V gene: TRBV5-6; J gene: TRBJ1-1; D gene: -; CDR3 DNA: TGTGCCAGCAGCTTAAGGAACAGGGCTTTTACTGAAGCTTTCTTT; CDR3 protein: CASSLRNRAFTEAFF
clone size: -; V gene: TRBV6-1; J gene: TRBJ2-1; D gene: -; CDR3 DNA: TGTGCCAGCAGTGTGCGGGACTCCCGAGTCTACAATGAGCAGTTCTTC; CDR3 protein: CASSVRDSRVYNEQFF
clone size: -; V gene: TRBV4-1; J gene: TRBJ2-1; D gene: -; CDR3 DNA: TGCGCCAGCAGCCAAGGTTCGGGGAACTTCCACGATGAGCAGTTCTTC; CDR3 protein: CASSQGSGNFHDEQFF
clone size: -; V gene: TRBV2; J gene: TRBJ2-1; D gene: -; CDR3 DNA: TGTGCCAGCAGTGGAGGGTCTCACAATGAGCAGTTCTTC; CDR3 protein: CASSGGSHNEQFF
clone size: -; V gene: TRBV5-8; J gene: TRBJ2-5; D gene: TRBD2; CDR3 DNA: TGTGCCAGCAGCTTCTTTAGAACTAGCGGGCCGGAAATTACCCAAGAGACCCAGTACTTC; CDR3 protein: CASSFFRTSGPEITQETQYF
clone size: -; V gene: TRBV4-3; J gene: TRBJ2-4; D gene: TRBD2; CDR3 DNA: TGCGCCAGCAGCCAAGATTTACTAGCGGGTAAAAACATTCAGTACTTC; CDR3 protein: CASSQDLLAGKNIQYF
clone size: -; V gene: TRBV27; J gene: TRBJ1-1; D gene: -; CDR3 DNA: TGTGCCAGCAGTTTATACGACAGCTCCGGGCTCATGAACACTGAAGCTTTCTTT; CDR3 protein: CASSLYDSSGLMNTEAFF
clone size: -; V gene: TRBV5-5; J gene: TRBJ1-1; D gene: TRBD1; CDR3 DNA: TGTGCCAGCAGCTGGAAGGGTCAGGGGGAAAGGAACACTGAAGCTTTCTTT; CDR3 protein: CASSWKGQGERNTEAFF
clone size: -; V gene: TRBV6-4; J gene: TRBJ2-3; D gene: -; CDR3 DNA: TGTGCCAGCAACGAAAGCCCCTTGGCAGATACGCAGTATTTT; CDR3 protein: CASNESPLADTQYF
clone size: -; V gene: TRBV14; J gene: TRBJ2-2; D gene: TRBD2; CDR3 DNA: TGTGCCAGCAGCCAAGACCCGAAAACAGAGCGGGAGAGGTGCACCGGGGAGCTGTTTTTT; CDR3 protein: CASSQDPKTERERCTGELFF
clone size: -; V gene: TRBV5-1; J gene: TRBJ2-7; D gene: TRBD2; CDR3 DNA: TGCGCCAGCATGCCGGTTAGCGGGAGAAGGGGGTACGAGCAGTACTTC; CDR3 protein: CASMPVSGRRGYEQYF
clone size: -; V gene: TRBV9; J gene: TRBJ1-2; D gene: -; CDR3 DNA: TGTGCCAGCAGCGGCAAACAGGCGAACTATGGCTACACCTTC; CDR3 protein: CASSGKQANYGYTF
clone size: -; V gene: TRBV27; J gene: TRBJ1-2; D gene: TRBD1; CDR3 DNA: TGTGCCAGCAGTTCGAACCTTGGACAGGGTGGATCTGGCTACACCTTC; CDR3 protein: CASSSNLGQGGSGYTF
clone size: -; V gene: TRBV6-5; J gene: TRBJ2-5; D gene: TRBD1; CDR3 DNA: TGTGCCAGCAGTTTCAGGACAGGGCGGGAAGAGACCCAGTACTTC; CDR3 protein: CASSFRTGREETQYF
clone size: -; V gene: TRBV4-3; J gene: TRBJ1-2; D gene: -; CDR3 DNA: TGCGCCAGCAGCGAAGGACACGGGAGCTATGGCTACACCTTC; CDR3 protein: CASSEGHGSYGYTF
clone size: -; V gene: TRBV15; J gene: TRBJ2-5; D gene: TRBD2; CDR3 DNA: TGTGCCACCAGCAGCCGGGGGGTTGGAGGAGAGACCCAGTACTTC; CDR3 protein: CATSSRGVGGETQYF
clone size: -; V gene: TRBV23-1; J gene: TRBJ2-1; D gene: TRBD2; CDR3 DNA: TGCGCCAGCGCCCCCAGTCCTGGGCTAGCGGGCCCCAATGAGCAGTTCTTC; CDR3 protein: CASAPSPGLAGPNEQFF
clone size: -; V gene: TRBV19; J gene: TRBJ2-2; D gene: -; CDR3 DNA: TGTGCCAGTCTCAACACCGGGGAGCTGTTTTTT; CDR3 protein: CASLNTGELFF
clone size: -; V gene: TRBV6-1; J gene: TRBJ1-3; D gene: -; CDR3 DNA: TGTGCCAGCGGCCGTTACACCATATATTTT; CDR3 protein: CASGRYTIYF
clone size: -; V gene: TRBV28; J gene: TRBJ2-2; D gene: TRBD1; CDR3 DNA: TGTGCCAGCAGTGCGCGGGACAGGGGCGACACCGGGGAGCTGTTTTTT; CDR3 protein: CASSARDRGDTGELFF
clone size: -; V gene: TRBV27; J gene: TRBJ1-5; D gene: -; CDR3 DNA: TGTGCCAGCAGTTTAAATCTCACCCCCAGACAGCCCCAGCATTTT; CDR3 protein: CASSLNLTPRQPQHF
clone size: -; V gene: TRBV10-3; J gene: TRBJ1-5; D gene: -; CDR3 DNA: TGTGCCATCAGTGTTGGCAGGGGCAATCAGCCCCAGCATTTT; CDR3 protein: CAISVGRGNQPQHF
clone size: -; V gene: TRBV4-1; J gene: TRBJ2-1; D gene: -; CDR3 DNA: TGCGCCAGCAGCCTCTACCCCCGAGAGGGAGCCCACAATGAGCAGTTCTTC; CDR3 protein: CASSLYPREGAHNEQFF
clone size: -; V gene: TRBV10-2; J gene: TRBJ2-1; D gene: TRBD1; CDR3 DNA: TGCGCCAGCAGTGAGTTAACATCTTGGGGACAGGACTTCTACAATGAGCAGTTCTTC; CDR3 protein: CASSELTSWGQDFYNEQFF
clone size: few; V gene: TRBV2; J gene: TRBJ2-1; D gene: TRBD2; CDR3 DNA: TGTGCCAGCAGTGAAAGGGCGGGAGGGAGGAGGTATGAGCAGTTCTTC; CDR3 protein: CASSERAGGRRYEQFF
clone size: -; V gene: TRBV19; J gene: TRBJ2-7; D gene: TRBD2; CDR3 DNA: TGTGCCAGTAGTATGGGGCTAGCGGGAAGCGAGCAGTACTTC; CDR3 protein: CASSMGLAGSEQYF
clone size: -; V gene: TRBV15; J gene: TRBJ2-5; D gene: -; CDR3 DNA: TGTGCCACCAGCAGAGATTTCGGCAGGGGAAGGGAGACCCAGTACTTC; CDR3 protein: CATSRDFGRGRETQYF
clone size: -; V gene: TRBV18; J gene: TRBJ2-4; D gene: -; CDR3 DNA: TGTGCCAGCTCACCACCAAGCGCTAAAAACATTCAGTACTTC; CDR3 protein: CASSPPSAKNIQYF
clone size: -; V gene: TRBV20-1; J gene: TRBJ2-1; D gene: TRBD2; CDR3 DNA: TGCAGTGCTGACGGGGGGGGGCAGTTCTTC; CDR3 protein: CSADGGGQFF
clone size: -; V gene: TRBV14; J gene: TRBJ2-1; D gene: -; CDR3 DNA: TGTGCCAGCAGGGCCTCCTACAATGAGCAGTTCTTC; CDR3 protein: CASRASYNEQFF
clone size: -; V gene: TRBV11-2; J gene: TRBJ2-1; D gene: TRBD1; CDR3 DNA: TGTGCCAGCAGCTTAACAGGGGGCTTCGCGGGAGTATCGTACAATGAGCAGTTCTTC; CDR3 protein: CASSLTGGFAGVSYNEQFF
clone size: once; V gene: TRBV18; J gene: TRBJ2-7; D gene: TRBD2; CDR3 DNA: TGTGCCAGCTCACTAGCAGAACTAGCGACGGAGCAGTACTTC; CDR3 protein: CASSLAELATEQYF
clone size: -; V gene: TRBV4-3; J gene: TRBJ2-7; D gene: -; CDR3 DNA: TGCGCCAGCAGCCAAGAACAGGCGAGCCCCTACGAGCAGTACTTC; CDR3 protein: CASSQEQASPYEQYF
clone size: -; V gene: TRBV11-3; J gene: TRBJ2-1; D gene: TRBD2; CDR3 DNA: TGTGCCAGCAGCTTAGAGTTTAGCGGGGGGTTCTTCTACAATGAGCAGTTCTTC; CDR3 protein: CASSLEFSGGFFYNEQFF
clone size: -; V gene: TRBV18; J gene: TRBJ1-5; D gene: -; CDR3 DNA: TGTGCCAGCTCACCCCGCGGTAGCAATCAGCCCCAGCATTTT; CDR3 protein: CASSPRGSNQPQHF
clone size: -; V gene: TRBV27; J gene: TRBJ2-5; D gene: -; CDR3 DNA: TGTGCCAGCAGCACCTCTAACAGGGACCAAGAGACCCAGTACTTC; CDR3 protein: CASSTSNRDQETQYF
clone size: -; V gene: TRBV9; J gene: TRBJ2-3; D gene: TRBD2; CDR3 DNA: TGTGCCAGCAGCGTAGGAGCGGGAGGATGGACAGATACGCAGTATTTT; CDR3 protein: CASSVGAGGWTDTQYF
clone size: -; V gene: TRBV29-1; J gene: TRBJ2-5; D gene: -; CDR3 DNA: TGCAGCGTTGAATCCTGGGGCGCCAAGCCAGAGACCCAGTACTTC; CDR3 protein: CSVESWGAKPETQYF
clone size: few; V gene: TRBV6-5; J gene: TRBJ2-2; D gene: TRBD1; CDR3 DNA: TGTGCCAGCAGTGACAGGGGGAACACCGGGGAGCTGTTTTTT; CDR3 protein: CASSDRGNTGELFF
clone size: -; V gene: TRBV15; J gene: TRBJ2-1; D gene: TRBD2; CDR3 DNA: TGTGCCACCAGCAGGGGCCTAGCGGGAGCGACCCACAATAGTGAGCAGTTCTTC; CDR3 protein: CATSRGLAGATHNSEQFF
clone size: -; V gene: TRBV4-3; J gene: TRBJ1-5; D gene: -; CDR3 DNA: TGCGCCAGCAGCCATCACAAGGGAACTAGCACAGATACGCAGCATTTT; CDR3 protein: CASSHHKGTSTDTQHF
clone size: -; V gene: TRBV12-5; J gene: TRBJ2-6; D gene: -; CDR3 DNA: TGTGCTAGTGGTCCAGACTCTGGGGCCAACGTCCTGACTTTC; CDR3 protein: CASGPDSGANVLTF
clone size: -; V gene: TRBV6-1; J gene: TRBJ1-2; D gene: TRBD1; CDR3 DNA: TGTGCCAGCAGGACCCGGACAGGCCTTCTGTATGGCTACACCTTC; CDR3 protein: CASRTRTGLLYGYTF